The entry below gives a single TCR beta chain sequence along with its context. This entry is derived from a study of T cells after yellow fever vaccination. For TCR, cDNA came from 5'RACE template switching, which added a universal primer site and UMIs. From the 5' RACE reads, TCRdb called clonotypes with MiXCR, one entry per CDR3 protein. The data hold over 300,000 distinct CDR3 sequences, with roughly 3.9% observed a single time. CDR1 is SQVTM and CDR2 is ANQGSEA in the germline V gene. The V end lost 4 bases, the J end lost 0 bases, and 13 bases lay between the germline ends. This CDR3 spans 14 amino acids.

The sequence was collected from a man younger than 30 who received the YFV17D yellow fever vaccine. The gene calls are TRBV29-1 and TRBJ2-7; D perhaps matches TRBD2 (7 bases). Material: PBMCs, obtained 5 days after the yellow fever booster vaccination. CDR3 region: CSVVGGEHSYEQYF. DNA for the CDR3: TGCAGCGTTGTAGGGGGGGAGCACTCCTACGAGCAGTACTTC.